These T cell receptor beta chains were read from a single sample in a study of blood T cell repertoires in COVID-19. Measured with immunoSEQ multiplex PCR; TCRdb has only the in-frame clones, and not every one. The sample lists tens of thousands of clones, roughly 82% occurring once. Sequenced material: peripheral blood. The receptor set was obtained from a human donor in a cohort sampled during active COVID-19. Both conserved end residues are part of each CDR3. Only part of the rows carry a size: once, few, many, or a class if the clone is expanded.

size	J	V	CDR3
NA	TRBJ2-2	TRBV19	CASSRTGTNTGELFF
NA	TRBJ1-3	TRBV5-1	CASSGVSGNTIYF
once	TRBJ2-3	TRBV7-3	CASSPYRGGTADTQYF
NA	TRBJ2-2	TRBV2	CASRGLQGTTGELFF
NA	TRBJ2-7	TRBV28	CASSPGQPPKQYF
NA	TRBJ1-2	TRBV5-4	CASRHTGGDGYTF
few	TRBJ1-4	TRBV29-1	CSATGIDNEKLFF
few	TRBJ1-1	TRBV9	CASSVQGQGTEAFF
NA	TRBJ1-1	TRBV19	CASTGTAMNTEAFF
NA	TRBJ1-1	TRBV2	CAPGTGSGTEAFF
NA	TRBJ2-1	TRBV18	CASSPGGQGLYNEQFF
NA	TRBJ2-5	TRBV2	CASRDGQGETQYF
NA	TRBJ1-5	TRBV7-8	CASSDRDRGSRNQPQHF
NA	TRBJ2-2	TRBV11-2	CASSSINPGSAGELFF
NA	TRBJ1-4	TRBV5-1	CASSPGTDHATNEKLFF